This T cell receptor beta chain appears in the sequencing data of a study of cytomegalovirus exposure and HLA in healthy donors. Worth noting for this clone: Its specificity is not known.

Whole-study findings and limits: TCR beta sequences reportedly predicted most subjects' HLA-A and HLA-B alleles accurately. Sequencing depth roughly uniform across donors was assumed in presence/absence analyses.

Vbeta (60) and Jbeta (13) primers were used in the PCR. Produced via immunoSEQ multiplex PCR; TCRdb's table is partial and in-frame only. This table has around 150,000 clones, over 70% appearing once. This clonotype was sampled from a male donor in good health and CMV-seropositive. Input material: PBMCs.

This chain's CDR3 is CASSLLGQTSGANVLTF. CDR3 DNA: TGTGCCAGCAGCTTATTAGGACAGACATCTGGGGCCAACGTCCTGACTTTC. The chain joins TRBV7-2 to TRBJ2-6; possibly TRBD1 for D (6 bases). This CDR3 comprises 17 residues. Germline loops: CDR1 SGHTA, CDR2 FQGNSA. V lost 2 bases to trimming and J lost 1 base, with 12 bases between them.